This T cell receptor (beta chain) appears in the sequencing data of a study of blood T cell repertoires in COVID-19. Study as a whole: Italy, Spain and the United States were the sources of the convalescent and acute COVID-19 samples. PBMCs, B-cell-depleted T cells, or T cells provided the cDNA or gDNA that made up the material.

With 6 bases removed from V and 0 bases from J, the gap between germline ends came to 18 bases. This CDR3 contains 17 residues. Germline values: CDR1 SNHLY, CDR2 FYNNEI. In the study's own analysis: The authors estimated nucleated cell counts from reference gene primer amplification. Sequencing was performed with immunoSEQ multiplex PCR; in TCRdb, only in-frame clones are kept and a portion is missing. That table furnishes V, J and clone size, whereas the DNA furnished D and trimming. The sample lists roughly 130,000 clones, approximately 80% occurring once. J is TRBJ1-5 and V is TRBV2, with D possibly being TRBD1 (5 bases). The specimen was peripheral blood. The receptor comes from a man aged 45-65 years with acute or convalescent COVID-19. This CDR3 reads CASRGDSARYSNQPQHF. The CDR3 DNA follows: TGTGCCAGCAGGGGGGACTCAGCACGTTATAGCAATCAGCCCCAGCATTTT.